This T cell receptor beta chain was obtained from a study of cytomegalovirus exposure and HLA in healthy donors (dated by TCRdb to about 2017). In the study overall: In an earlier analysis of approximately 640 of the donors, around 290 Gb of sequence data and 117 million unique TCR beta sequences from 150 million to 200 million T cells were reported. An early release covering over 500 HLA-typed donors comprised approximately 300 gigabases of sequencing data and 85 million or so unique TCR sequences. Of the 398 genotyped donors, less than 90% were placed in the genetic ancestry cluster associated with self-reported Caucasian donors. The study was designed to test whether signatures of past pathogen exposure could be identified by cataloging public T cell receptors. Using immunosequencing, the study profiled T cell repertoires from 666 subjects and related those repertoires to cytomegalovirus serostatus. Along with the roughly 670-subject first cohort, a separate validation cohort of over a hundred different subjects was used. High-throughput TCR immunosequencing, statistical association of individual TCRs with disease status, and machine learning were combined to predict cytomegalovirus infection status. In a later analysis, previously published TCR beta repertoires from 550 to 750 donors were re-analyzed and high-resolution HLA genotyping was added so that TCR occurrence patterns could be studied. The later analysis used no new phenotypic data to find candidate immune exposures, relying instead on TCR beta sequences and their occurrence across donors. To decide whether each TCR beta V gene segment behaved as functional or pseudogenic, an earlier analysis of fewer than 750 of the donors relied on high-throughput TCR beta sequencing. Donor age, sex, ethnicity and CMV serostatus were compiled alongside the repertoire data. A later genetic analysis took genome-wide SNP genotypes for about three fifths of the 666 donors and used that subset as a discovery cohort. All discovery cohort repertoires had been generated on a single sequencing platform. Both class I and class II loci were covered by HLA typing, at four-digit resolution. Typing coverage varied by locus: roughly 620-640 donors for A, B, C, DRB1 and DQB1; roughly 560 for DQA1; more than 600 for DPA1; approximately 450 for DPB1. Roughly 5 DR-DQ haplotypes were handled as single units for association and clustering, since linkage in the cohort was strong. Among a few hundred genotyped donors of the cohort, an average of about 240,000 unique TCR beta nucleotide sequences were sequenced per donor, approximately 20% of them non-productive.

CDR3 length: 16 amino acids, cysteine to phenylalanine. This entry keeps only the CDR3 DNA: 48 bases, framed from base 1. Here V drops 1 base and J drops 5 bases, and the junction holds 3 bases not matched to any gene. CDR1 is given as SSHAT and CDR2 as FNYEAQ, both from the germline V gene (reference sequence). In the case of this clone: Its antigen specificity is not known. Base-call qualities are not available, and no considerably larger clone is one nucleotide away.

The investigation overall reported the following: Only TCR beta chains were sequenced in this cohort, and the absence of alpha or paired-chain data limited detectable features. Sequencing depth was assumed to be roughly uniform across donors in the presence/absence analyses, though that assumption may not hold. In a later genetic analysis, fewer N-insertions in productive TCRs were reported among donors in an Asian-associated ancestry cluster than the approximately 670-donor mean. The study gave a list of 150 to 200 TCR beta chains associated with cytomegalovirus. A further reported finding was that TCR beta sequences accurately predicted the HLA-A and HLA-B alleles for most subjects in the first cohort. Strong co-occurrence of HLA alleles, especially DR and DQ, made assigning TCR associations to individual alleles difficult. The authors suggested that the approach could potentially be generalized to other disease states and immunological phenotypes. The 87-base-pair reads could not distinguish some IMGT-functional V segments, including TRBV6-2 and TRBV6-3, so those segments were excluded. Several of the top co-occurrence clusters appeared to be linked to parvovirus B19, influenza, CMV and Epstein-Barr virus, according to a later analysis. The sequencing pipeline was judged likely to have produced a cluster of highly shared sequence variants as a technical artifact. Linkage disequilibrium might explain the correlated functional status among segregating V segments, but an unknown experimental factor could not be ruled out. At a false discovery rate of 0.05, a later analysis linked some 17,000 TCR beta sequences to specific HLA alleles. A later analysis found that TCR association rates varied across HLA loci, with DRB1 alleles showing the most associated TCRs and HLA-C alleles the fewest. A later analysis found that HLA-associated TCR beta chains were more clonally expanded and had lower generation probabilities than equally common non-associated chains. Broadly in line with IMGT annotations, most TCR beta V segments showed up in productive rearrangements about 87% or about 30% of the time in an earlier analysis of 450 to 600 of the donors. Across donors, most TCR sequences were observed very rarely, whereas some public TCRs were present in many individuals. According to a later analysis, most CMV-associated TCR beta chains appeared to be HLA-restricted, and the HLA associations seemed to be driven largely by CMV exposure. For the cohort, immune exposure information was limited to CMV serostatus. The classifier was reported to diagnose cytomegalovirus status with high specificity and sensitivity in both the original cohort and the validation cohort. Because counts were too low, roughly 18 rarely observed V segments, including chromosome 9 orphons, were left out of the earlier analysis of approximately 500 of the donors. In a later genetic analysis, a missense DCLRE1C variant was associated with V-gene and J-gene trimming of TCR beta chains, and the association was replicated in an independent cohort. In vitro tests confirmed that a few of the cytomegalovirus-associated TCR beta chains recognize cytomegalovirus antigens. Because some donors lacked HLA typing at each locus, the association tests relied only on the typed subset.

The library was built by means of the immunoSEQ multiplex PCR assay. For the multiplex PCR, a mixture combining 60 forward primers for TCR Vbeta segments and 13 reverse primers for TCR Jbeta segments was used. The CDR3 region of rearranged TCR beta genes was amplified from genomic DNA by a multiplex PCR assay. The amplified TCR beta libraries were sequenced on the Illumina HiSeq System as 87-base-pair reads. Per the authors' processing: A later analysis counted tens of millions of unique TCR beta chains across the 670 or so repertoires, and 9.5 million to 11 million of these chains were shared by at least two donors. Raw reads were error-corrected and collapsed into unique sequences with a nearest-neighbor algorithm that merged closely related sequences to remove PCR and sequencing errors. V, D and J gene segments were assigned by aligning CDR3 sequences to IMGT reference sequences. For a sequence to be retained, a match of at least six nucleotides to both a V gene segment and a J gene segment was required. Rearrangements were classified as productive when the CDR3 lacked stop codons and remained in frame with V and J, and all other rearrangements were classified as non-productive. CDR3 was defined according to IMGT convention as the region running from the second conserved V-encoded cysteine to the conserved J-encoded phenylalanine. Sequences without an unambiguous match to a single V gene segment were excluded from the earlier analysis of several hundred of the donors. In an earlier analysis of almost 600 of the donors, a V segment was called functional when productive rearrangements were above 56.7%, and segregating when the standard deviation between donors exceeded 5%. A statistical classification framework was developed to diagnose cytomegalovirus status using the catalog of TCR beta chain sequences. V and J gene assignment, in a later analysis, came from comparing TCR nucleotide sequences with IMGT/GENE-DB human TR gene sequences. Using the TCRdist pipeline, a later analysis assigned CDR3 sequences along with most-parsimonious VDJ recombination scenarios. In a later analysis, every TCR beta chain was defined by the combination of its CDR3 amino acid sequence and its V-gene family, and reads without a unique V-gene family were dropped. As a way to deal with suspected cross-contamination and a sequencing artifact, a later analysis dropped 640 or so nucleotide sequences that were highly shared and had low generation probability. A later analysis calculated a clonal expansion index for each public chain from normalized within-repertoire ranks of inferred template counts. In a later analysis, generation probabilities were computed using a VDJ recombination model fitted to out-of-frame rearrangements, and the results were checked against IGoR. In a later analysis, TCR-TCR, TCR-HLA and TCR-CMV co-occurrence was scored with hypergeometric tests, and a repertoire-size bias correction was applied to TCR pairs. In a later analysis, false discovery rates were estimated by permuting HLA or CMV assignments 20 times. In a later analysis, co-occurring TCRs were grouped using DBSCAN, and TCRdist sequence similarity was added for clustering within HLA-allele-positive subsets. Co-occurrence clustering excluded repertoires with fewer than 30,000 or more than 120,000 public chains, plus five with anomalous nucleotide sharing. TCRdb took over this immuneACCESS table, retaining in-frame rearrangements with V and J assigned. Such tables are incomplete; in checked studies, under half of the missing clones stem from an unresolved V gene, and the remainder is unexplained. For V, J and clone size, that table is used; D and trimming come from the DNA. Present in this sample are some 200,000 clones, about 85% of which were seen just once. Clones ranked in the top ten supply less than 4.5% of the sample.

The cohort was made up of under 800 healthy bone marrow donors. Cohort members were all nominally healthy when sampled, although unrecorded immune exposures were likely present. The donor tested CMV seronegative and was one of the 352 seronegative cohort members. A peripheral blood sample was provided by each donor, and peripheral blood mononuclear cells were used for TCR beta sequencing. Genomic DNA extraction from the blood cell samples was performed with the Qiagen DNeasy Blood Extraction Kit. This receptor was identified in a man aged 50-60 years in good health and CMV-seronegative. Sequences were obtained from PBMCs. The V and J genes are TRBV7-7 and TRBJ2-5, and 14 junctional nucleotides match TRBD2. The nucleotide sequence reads TGTGCCAGCAGCTTAGTGACTAGCGGGGGGGCCGAGACCCAGTACTTC. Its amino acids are CASSLVTSGGAETQYF.